These T cell receptor beta chains were read from a single sample in a study of beta chain features in type 1 diabetes. TCRdb keeps only in-frame clones here, not all; method: immunoSEQ multiplex PCR. Of hundreds of thousands of clones detected, roughly 8% appear once; the ten largest clones hold 0.44%. Sequenced input: central memory CD4+ T cells from blood. The receptors here all came from a woman under 30 in good health. The CDR3 runs from the conserved cysteine through the conserved F or W. Fields, in order: CDR3 protein, CDR3 DNA, V gene, J gene, D gene, clone size. The D gene is left open where the match is weak. Size is omitted from some rows. Given values are once, few, many or a class for expanded clones.

CDR3 protein: CASSQPMGLGEKLFF
CDR3 DNA: TGTGCCAGCAGCCAACCAATGGGGCTGGGGGAAAAACTGTTTTTT
V gene: TRBV11-2
J gene: TRBJ1-4
D gene: NA
clone size: NA

CDR3 protein: CASSLGGQGAADTQYF
CDR3 DNA: TGTGCCAGCAGCTTAGGGGGTCAGGGGGCCGCAGATACGCAGTATTTT
V gene: TRBV11-2
J gene: TRBJ2-3
D gene: TRBD1
clone size: few

CDR3 protein: CASSPRDNTEAFF
CDR3 DNA: TGTGCCAGCTCACCACGGGACAACACTGAAGCTTTCTTT
V gene: TRBV18
J gene: TRBJ1-1
D gene: NA
clone size: few

CDR3 protein: CASSDPNSYNEQFF
CDR3 DNA: TGTGCCAGCAGTGATCCCAACTCCTACAATGAGCAGTTCTTC
V gene: TRBV6-1
J gene: TRBJ2-1
D gene: NA
clone size: NA

CDR3 protein: CASSRRADTQYF
CDR3 DNA: TGTGCCAGCTCCCGACGGGCAGATACGCAGTATTTT
V gene: TRBV7-2
J gene: TRBJ2-3
D gene: NA
clone size: few

CDR3 protein: CASGVSGRHSFF
CDR3 DNA: TGTGCCAGCGGGGTTAGCGGGAGGCACTCGTTCTTC
V gene: TRBV6-6
J gene: TRBJ2-1
D gene: TRBD2
clone size: NA

CDR3 protein: CASSPDNEQFF
CDR3 DNA: TGCGCCAGCAGCCCCGACAATGAGCAGTTCTTC
V gene: TRBV5-1
J gene: TRBJ2-1
D gene: NA
clone size: NA

CDR3 protein: CASTVTANYGYTF
CDR3 DNA: TGTGCCAGCACCGTGACCGCTAACTATGGCTACACCTTC
V gene: TRBV28
J gene: TRBJ1-2
D gene: NA
clone size: many

CDR3 protein: CASSPNSGTQFF
CDR3 DNA: TGCGCCAGCAGCCCTAACTCCGGGACTCAGTTCTTC
V gene: TRBV4-3
J gene: TRBJ2-1
D gene: NA
clone size: NA

CDR3 protein: CAITRTSGEQFF
CDR3 DNA: TGTGCCATCACCAGGACTAGCGGTGAGCAGTTCTTC
V gene: TRBV6-5
J gene: TRBJ2-1
D gene: TRBD2
clone size: NA

CDR3 protein: CASSRQRLNTGELFF
CDR3 DNA: TGTGCCAGCAGTCGACAAAGGTTGAACACCGGGGAGCTGTTTTTT
V gene: TRBV7-9
J gene: TRBJ2-2
D gene: NA
clone size: few

CDR3 protein: CASSFSETGELFF
CDR3 DNA: TGTGCCAGCAGCTTTTCGGAAACCGGGGAGCTGTTTTTT
V gene: TRBV11-2
J gene: TRBJ2-2
D gene: NA
clone size: few

CDR3 protein: CASNRAYEQYF
CDR3 DNA: TGTGCCAGCAACAGGGCCTACGAGCAGTACTTC
V gene: TRBV5-5
J gene: TRBJ2-7
D gene: NA
clone size: NA

CDR3 protein: CASSLWPGISDTQYF
CDR3 DNA: TGTGCCAGCAGCTTATGGCCAGGGATTTCAGATACGCAGTATTTT
V gene: TRBV11-2
J gene: TRBJ2-3
D gene: NA
clone size: many

CDR3 protein: CASRVMASSYEQYF
CDR3 DNA: TGTGCCAGCAGGGTTATGGCCAGCTCCTACGAGCAGTACTTC
V gene: TRBV27
J gene: TRBJ2-7
D gene: NA
clone size: NA

CDR3 protein: CASSPYSTDTQYF
CDR3 DNA: TGTGCCAGCAGCCCTTATAGCACAGATACGCAGTATTTT
V gene: TRBV14
J gene: TRBJ2-3
D gene: NA
clone size: many

CDR3 protein: CASSFSGRAGINEQFF
CDR3 DNA: TGTGCCAGCAGTTTTAGCGGGAGGGCTGGTATTAATGAGCAGTTCTTC
V gene: TRBV27
J gene: TRBJ2-1
D gene: TRBD2
clone size: few

CDR3 protein: CASSPQGHRFTGELFF
CDR3 DNA: TGTGCCAGCAGCCCCCAGGGACACCGCTTCACCGGGGAGCTGTTTTTT
V gene: TRBV7-3
J gene: TRBJ2-2
D gene: NA
clone size: NA

CDR3 protein: CASSLTGSSGNTIYF
CDR3 DNA: TGCGCCAGCAGCTTGACAGGGAGCTCTGGAAACACCATATATTTT
V gene: TRBV5-1
J gene: TRBJ1-3
D gene: NA
clone size: many

CDR3 protein: CASRLTTTAEQFF
CDR3 DNA: TGCGCCAGCAGACTTACCACTACGGCCGAGCAGTTCTTC
V gene: TRBV23-1
J gene: TRBJ2-1
D gene: NA
clone size: few

CDR3 protein: CASSLQTSGINEQFF
CDR3 DNA: TGCGCCAGCAGCTTGCAGACTAGCGGGATCAATGAGCAGTTCTTC
V gene: TRBV5-1
J gene: TRBJ2-1
D gene: TRBD2
clone size: few

CDR3 protein: CASSTRSGGADEQFF
CDR3 DNA: TGTGCCAGCTCCACCCGCTCAGGGGGAGCCGATGAGCAGTTCTTC
V gene: TRBV18
J gene: TRBJ2-1
D gene: TRBD1
clone size: many

CDR3 protein: CASSLRDLSYNEQFF
CDR3 DNA: TGCGCCAGCAGCTTGAGGGACCTCTCCTACAATGAGCAGTTCTTC
V gene: TRBV5-1
J gene: TRBJ2-1
D gene: NA
clone size: NA

CDR3 protein: CASRKTTGNWLKLFF
CDR3 DNA: TGTGCCAGCAGGAAAACCACAGGGAATTGGCTAAAACTGTTTTTT
V gene: TRBV27
J gene: TRBJ1-4
D gene: NA
clone size: NA

CDR3 protein: CASSHFAVRNTARQTQYF
CDR3 DNA: TGTGCCAGCAGCCATTTCGCCGTTAGAAACACGGCTAGGCAGACCCAGTACTTC
V gene: TRBV28
J gene: TRBJ2-5
D gene: NA
clone size: few

CDR3 protein: CASSLVPRDISTDTQYF
CDR3 DNA: TGTGCCAGCAGCTTAGTACCCCGGGACATTAGCACAGATACGCAGTATTTT
V gene: TRBV7-8
J gene: TRBJ2-3
D gene: NA
clone size: few

CDR3 protein: CASSLDAVRETQYF
CDR3 DNA: TGTGCCAGCAGCTTAGATGCAGTACGGGAGACCCAGTACTTC
V gene: TRBV7-2
J gene: TRBJ2-5
D gene: NA
clone size: NA

CDR3 protein: CASSLDGVGAVFGIQYF
CDR3 DNA: TGTGCCAGCAGCTTAGATGGAGTAGGGGCCGTTTTCGGCATTCAGTACTTC
V gene: TRBV7-2
J gene: TRBJ2-4
D gene: NA
clone size: NA

CDR3 protein: CASSRAGTALEQYF
CDR3 DNA: TGTGCCAGCAGCCGCGCCGGGACAGCCCTCGAGCAGTACTTC
V gene: TRBV11-2
J gene: TRBJ2-7
D gene: TRBD1
clone size: NA

CDR3 protein: CASSPSGGTDTQYF
CDR3 DNA: TGTGCCAGCTCCCCTTCGGGGGGGACGGATACGCAGTATTTT
V gene: TRBV18
J gene: TRBJ2-3
D gene: TRBD2
clone size: few